These T cell receptor beta chains were read from a single sample in a study of cytomegalovirus exposure and HLA in healthy donors. The data were produced by immunoSEQ multiplex PCR, yet TCRdb's version contains in-frame clones alone and is incomplete. The sample lists some 240,000 clones, roughly 87% occurring once. The specimen was PBMCs. The receptor source for this set is a woman younger than 35 in good health and CMV-seropositive. CDR3s leave out the opening cysteine and the closing phenylalanine or tryptophan.

j_gene | v_gene | CDR3aa
TRBJ1-1 | TRBV6-5 | ASSRTGNTEAF
TRBJ2-2 | TRBV27 | ASSPWTALNTGELF
TRBJ2-3 | TRBV11-3 | ASSSGLAGADTQY
TRBJ2-3 | TRBV7-6 | ASSLGLTGDTQY
TRBJ1-5 | TRBV19 | ASRRGSLSNQPQH
TRBJ1-3 | TRBV5-1 | ASSSTVGSGNTIY
TRBJ2-4 | TRBV30 | ARGGDPPKNIQY
TRBJ2-7 | TRBV5-1 | ASSLLTGDGGQSYEQY
TRBJ2-1 | TRBV19 | ASSIRYVGISFRNEQF
TRBJ2-1 | TRBV28 | ASSSTDRTSVHYNEQF
TRBJ2-7 | TRBV29-1 | SVLTGGDYEQY
TRBJ1-2 | TRBV6-1 | ASTEAWGDGYGYT
TRBJ1-2 | TRBV30 | AFHWGTSGT
TRBJ2-1 | TRBV5-1 | ASSPIRRETNEQF
TRBJ2-3 | TRBV5-6 | AGQLAGVADTQY
TRBJ1-2 | TRBV19 | ASRTGIRNYGYT
TRBJ1-1 | TRBV5-1 | ASSPGSAGIDVFMNTEAF
TRBJ2-3 | TRBV5-6 | ASSLGLAGGADTQY